The present TCR beta chain was sequenced within a study of blood T cells in healthy people across ages (dated by TCRdb to between 2014 and 2017). Background for the entire study: In model experiments, roughly one uniquely barcoded TCR beta cDNA molecule per two T cells was captured by template switching. Using deep sequencing normalized with unique cDNA molecular identifiers, the study measured how TCR beta repertoire diversity changes with age. The donors were split into four age groups: young (average 16 years), middle-aged (about 40), aged (over 55) and long-lived (approximately 80). To avoid experimental bias, donors of different ages were distributed randomly across sequencing lanes. Two additional independent replicas of 1 million unique cDNA reads from the same blood draw were analyzed for two donors (one aged 18 to 29 and one aged 80 or older).

Taken from the germline V gene (reference sequence), the CDR1 and CDR2 loops are LGHDT and YNNKEL. Its CDR3 holds 14 amino acids, cysteine through phenylalanine. Kept here is only the CDR3 DNA, which spans 42 bases and is read in frame from base 1. V and J are truncated by 1 base and 0 bases respectively, leaving an intervening sequence of 6 bases. Study-wide findings and limitations: Compared with the aged group, more naive CD4+ T cells, fewer expanded clones and increased TCR diversity were shown by the long-lived group, suggesting age selection. Estimates of total diversity from one million sequenced T cells were regarded as lower bounds and underestimates. There was a strong correlation between observed TCR beta diversity and the percentage of naive T cells measured by flow cytometry. As age increased, observed TCR beta diversity per million T cells dropped in a roughly linear way, and a significant reduction was already evident by age approximately 40. Donor CMV infection status was unknown, potentially confounding age-related changes in expanded clonotypes. Because profiling used bulk unsorted PBMCs, naive and antigen-experienced compartments could not be compared conclusively.

A word on this clonotype: Its antigen target is currently unknown. The input lacks base qualities; no much larger clone sits a single base away.

The donors were around 39 Caucasian individuals from Russia, aged about 6 to 100 years, who were systemically healthy. Each donor gave ten milliliters of peripheral blood, collected into EDTA-treated Vacutainer tubes. Ficoll-Paque density-gradient centrifugation was used to isolate PBMCs, with at least 6 million obtained per sample. Total RNA was extracted from PBMCs with Trizol reagent, with at least 6 micrograms obtained per sample. Naive CD45RAhigh/CD27high T cell percentages were measured by flow cytometry on a PBMC aliquot from every donor. Library creation used 5' RACE. The sequencer was an Illumina HiSeq 2500. The second PCR ran for roughly 7 to 12 cycles and used a J-beta primer mix along with a sample-barcoded 5' primer. Each TCR beta cDNA molecule received a unique molecular identifier from a template-switch 5' adaptor carrying 12 random nucleotides. Each sample yielded at least 3 million CDR3-containing paired-end reads. The Mint cDNA synthesis kit, primed by a TRBC-specific oligonucleotide, was used to synthesize first-strand cDNA from all RNA. All cDNA was treated with uracil-DNA glycosylase and then went through a first 18-cycle PCR with the universal primers M1SS and BC2_uni_R. Concerning the study's data processing: For normalization, 1 million high-quality reads, each with a distinct molecular identifier, were randomly selected from each sample. Instead of being binned into consensus sequences, reads with shared molecular identifiers were discarded. CDR3 identification, clonotype clustering and error correction used MiTCR with a Q25 quality threshold and the strictest error-elimination algorithm. Lower-bound total TCR beta diversity was estimated with a nonparametric unseen species model using Euler transformation. TCRdb reanalyzed the raw reads on its own, using fastp at Q25 for trimming and MiXCR for clone calling, and kept in-frame beta chains. A single entry per CDR3 protein holds the most common genes and DNA from its merged rows. The authors' filters were not applied to this entry. Counted in this sample were fewer than 900,000 distinct CDR3 sequences; roughly 45% of them appeared once. The biggest ten clones account for roughly 19% of the sample.

Rearrangement joined TRBV3-1 to TRBJ1-1; the D gene remains uncertain. Sequenced sample: blood. This sequence originates from a woman aged 60-75 years in good health. The DNA is TGTGCCAGCAGCCAAGGACGGATGAACACTGAAGCTTTCTTT. Its protein is CASSQGRMNTEAFF.